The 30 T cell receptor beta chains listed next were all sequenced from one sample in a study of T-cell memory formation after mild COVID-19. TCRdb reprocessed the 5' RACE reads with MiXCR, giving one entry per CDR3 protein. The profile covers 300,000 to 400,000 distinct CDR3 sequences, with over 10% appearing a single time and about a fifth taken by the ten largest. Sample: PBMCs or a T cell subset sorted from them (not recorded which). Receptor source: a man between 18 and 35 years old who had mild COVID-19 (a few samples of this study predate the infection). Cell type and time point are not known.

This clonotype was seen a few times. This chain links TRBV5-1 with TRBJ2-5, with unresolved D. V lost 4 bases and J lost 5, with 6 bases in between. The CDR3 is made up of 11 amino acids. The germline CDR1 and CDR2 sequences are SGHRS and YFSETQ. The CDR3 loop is CASSLNETQYF. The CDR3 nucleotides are TGCGCCAGCAGCCTCAACGAGACCCAGTACTTC. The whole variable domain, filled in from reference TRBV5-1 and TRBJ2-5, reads KAGVTQTPRYLIKTRGQQVTLSCSPISGHRSVSWYQQTPGQGLQFLFEYFSETQRNKGNFPGRFSGRQFSNSRSEMNVSTLELGDSALYLCASSLNETQYFGPGTRLLVL.

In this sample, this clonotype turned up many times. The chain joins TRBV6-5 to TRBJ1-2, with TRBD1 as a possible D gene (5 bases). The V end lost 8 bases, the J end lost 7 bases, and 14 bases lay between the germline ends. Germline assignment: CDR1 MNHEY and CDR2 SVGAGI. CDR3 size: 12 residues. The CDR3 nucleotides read TGTGCCAGCTACGGACAACCGGGTGGCTACACCTTC. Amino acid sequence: CASYGQPGGYTF.

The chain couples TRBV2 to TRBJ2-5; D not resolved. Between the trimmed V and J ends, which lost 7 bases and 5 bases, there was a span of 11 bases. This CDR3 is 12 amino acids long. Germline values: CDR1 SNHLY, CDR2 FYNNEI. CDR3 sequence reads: CASNGLGETQYF. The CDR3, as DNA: TGTGCCAGCAACGGGTTAGGGGAGACCCAGTACTTC.

The CDR3 bases are TGTGCCAGCAGCCAGACAGGGCGTCAGCCCCAGCATTTT. Protein product: CASSQTGRQPQHF. The chain couples TRBV11-2 to TRBJ1-5, with TRBD1 matching over 7 bases. CDR1 and CDR2 from the germline V gene are SGHAT and FQNNGV. The CDR3 is 13 amino acids. V trimming: 5 bases; J trimming: 6 bases; junction bases outside the gene matches: 4.

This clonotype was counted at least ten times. CDR3 nucleotides: TGCGCCAGCAGCCAAGCCCCAGGCCCAGATACGCAGTATTTT. Protein sequence: CASSQAPGPDTQYF. The genes are TRBV4-3 and TRBJ2-3, with D unresolved. The germline gives CDR1 LGHNA, CDR2 YSLEER. The V end lost 1 base, the J end lost 4 bases, and 9 bases lay between the germline ends. This CDR3 is 14 amino acids long.

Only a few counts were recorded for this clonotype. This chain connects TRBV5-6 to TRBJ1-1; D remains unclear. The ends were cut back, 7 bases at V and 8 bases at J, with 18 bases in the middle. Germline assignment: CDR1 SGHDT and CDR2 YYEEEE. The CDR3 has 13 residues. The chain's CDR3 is CASGLRALREAFF. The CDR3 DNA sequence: TGTGCCAGCGGGCTACGGGCCCTCAGGGAAGCTTTCTTT.

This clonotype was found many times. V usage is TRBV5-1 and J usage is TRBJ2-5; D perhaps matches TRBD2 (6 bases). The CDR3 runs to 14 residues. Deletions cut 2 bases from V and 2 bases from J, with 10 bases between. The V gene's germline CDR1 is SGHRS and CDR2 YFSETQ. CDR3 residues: CASSFTGTQETQYF. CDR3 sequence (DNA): TGCGCCAGCAGCTTCACCGGGACTCAAGAGACCCAGTACTTC.

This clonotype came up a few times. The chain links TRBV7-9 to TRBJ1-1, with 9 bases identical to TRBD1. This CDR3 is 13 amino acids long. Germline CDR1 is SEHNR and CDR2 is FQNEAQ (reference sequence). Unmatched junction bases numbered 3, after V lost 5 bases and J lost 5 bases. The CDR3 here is CASSKQGATEAFF. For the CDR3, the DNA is TGTGCCAGCAGCAAACAGGGGGCAACTGAAGCTTTCTTT.

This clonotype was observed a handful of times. CDR3: CASSLGGGALGYTF. CDR3 coding DNA: TGTGCCAGCAGTTTAGGTGGGGGGGCTCTTGGCTACACCTTC. The chain couples TRBV28 to TRBJ1-2; TRBD1 might be the D (6 bases). Germline V gene data show CDR1 as MDHEN and CDR2 as SYDVKM. The V end lost 2 bases, the J end lost 7 bases, and 14 bases lay between the germline ends. This CDR3 has 14 residues.

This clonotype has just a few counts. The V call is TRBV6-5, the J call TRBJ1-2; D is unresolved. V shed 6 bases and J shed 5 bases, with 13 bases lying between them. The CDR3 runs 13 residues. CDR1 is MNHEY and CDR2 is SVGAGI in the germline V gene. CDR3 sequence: CASRPSPGYGYTF. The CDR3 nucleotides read TGTGCCAGCAGACCGAGCCCCGGGTATGGCTACACCTTC.

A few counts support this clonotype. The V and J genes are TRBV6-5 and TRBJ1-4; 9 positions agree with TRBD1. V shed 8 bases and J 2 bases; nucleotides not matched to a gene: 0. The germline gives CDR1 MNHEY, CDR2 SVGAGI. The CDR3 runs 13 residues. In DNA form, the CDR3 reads TGTGCCAGCGGGACAGGGACTAATGAAAAACTGTTTTTT. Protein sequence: CASGTGTNEKLFF.

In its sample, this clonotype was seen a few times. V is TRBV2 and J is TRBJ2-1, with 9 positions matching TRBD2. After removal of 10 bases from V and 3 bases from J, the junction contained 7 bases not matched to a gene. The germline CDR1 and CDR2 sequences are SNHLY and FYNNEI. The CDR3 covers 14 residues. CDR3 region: CATAGGHFYNEQFF. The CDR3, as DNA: TGTGCCACCGCGGGGGGGCATTTCTACAATGAGCAGTTCTTC. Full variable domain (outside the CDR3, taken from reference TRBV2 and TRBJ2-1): EPEVTQTPSHQVTQMGQEVILRCVPISNHLYFYWYRQILGQKVEFLVSFYNNEISEKSEIFDDQFSVERPDGSNFTLKIRSTKLEDSAMYFCATAGGHFYNEQFFGPGTRLTVL.

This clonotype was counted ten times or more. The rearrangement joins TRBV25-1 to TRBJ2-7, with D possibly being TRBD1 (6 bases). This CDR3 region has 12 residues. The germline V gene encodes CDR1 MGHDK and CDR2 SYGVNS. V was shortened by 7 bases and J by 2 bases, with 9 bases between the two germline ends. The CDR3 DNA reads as TGTGCCAGCACTACAGGGCCCTACGAGCAGTACTTC. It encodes CASTTGPYEQYF.

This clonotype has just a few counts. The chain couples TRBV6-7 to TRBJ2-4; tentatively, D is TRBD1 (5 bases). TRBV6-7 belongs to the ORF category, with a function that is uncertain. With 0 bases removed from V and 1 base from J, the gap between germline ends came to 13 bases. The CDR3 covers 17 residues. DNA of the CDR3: TGTGCCAGCAGTTACTCGACAGAGGTAAAGGCCAAAAACATTCAGTACTTC. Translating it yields CASSYSTEVKAKNIQYF.

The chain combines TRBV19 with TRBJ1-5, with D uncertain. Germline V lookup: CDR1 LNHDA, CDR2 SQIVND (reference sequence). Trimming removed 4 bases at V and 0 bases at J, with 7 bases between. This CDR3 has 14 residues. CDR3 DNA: TGTGCCAGTAGTAGCGACATTAGCAATCAGCCCCAGCATTTT. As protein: CASSSDISNQPQHF.

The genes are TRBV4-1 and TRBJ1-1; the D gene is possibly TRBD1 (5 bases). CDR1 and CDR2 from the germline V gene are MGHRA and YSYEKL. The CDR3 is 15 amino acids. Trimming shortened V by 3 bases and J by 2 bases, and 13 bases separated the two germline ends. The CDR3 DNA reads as TGCGCCAGCAGCCAGCAGACAGACCTTAACACTGAAGCTTTCTTT. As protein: CASSQQTDLNTEAFF.

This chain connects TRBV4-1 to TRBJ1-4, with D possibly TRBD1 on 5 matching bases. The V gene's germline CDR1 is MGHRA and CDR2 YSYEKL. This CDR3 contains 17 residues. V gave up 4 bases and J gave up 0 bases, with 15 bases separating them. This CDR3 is CASSRNLQGATNEKLFF. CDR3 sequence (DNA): TGCGCCAGCAGCCGGAACCTCCAGGGTGCAACTAATGAAAAACTGTTTTTT.

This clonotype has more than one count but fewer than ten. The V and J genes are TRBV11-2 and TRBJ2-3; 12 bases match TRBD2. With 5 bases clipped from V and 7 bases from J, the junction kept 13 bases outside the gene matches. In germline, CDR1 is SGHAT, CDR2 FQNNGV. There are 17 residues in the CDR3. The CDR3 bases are TGTGCCAGCAGCCCCTATCCTAGCGGGGGGGCCTTATATACGCAGTATTTT. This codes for CASSPYPSGGALYTQYF.

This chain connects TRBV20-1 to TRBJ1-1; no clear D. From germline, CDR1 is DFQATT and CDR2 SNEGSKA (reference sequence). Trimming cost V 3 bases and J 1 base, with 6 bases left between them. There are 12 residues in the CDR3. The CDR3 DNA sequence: TGCAGTGCTAGTCTGAGGAACACTGAAGCTTTCTTT. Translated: CSASLRNTEAFF.

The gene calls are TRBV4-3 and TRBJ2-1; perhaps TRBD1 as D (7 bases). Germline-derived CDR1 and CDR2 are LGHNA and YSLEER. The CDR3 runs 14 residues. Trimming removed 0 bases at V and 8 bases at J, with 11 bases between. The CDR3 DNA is TGCGCCAGCAGCCAAGAGGAGGGGGCCGATGAGCAGTTCTTC. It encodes CASSQEEGADEQFF.

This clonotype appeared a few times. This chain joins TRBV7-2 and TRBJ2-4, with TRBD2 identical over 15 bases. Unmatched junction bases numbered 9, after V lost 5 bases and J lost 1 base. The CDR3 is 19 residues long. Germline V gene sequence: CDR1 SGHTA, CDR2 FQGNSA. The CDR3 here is CASSPPGLAGGAAKNIQYF. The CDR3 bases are TGTGCCAGCAGCCCCCCGGGACTAGCGGGGGGCGCCGCCAAAAACATTCAGTACTTC.

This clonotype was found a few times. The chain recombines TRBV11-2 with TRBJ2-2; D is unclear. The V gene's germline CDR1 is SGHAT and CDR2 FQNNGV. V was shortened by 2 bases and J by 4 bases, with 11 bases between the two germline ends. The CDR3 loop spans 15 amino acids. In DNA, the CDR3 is TGTGCCAGCAGCTTAATCGCAGGCACCACCGGGGAGCTGTTTTTT. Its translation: CASSLIAGTTGELFF. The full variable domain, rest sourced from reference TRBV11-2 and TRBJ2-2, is EAGVAQSPRYKIIEKRQSVAFWCNPISGHATLYWYQQILGQGPKLLIQFQNNGVVDDSQLPKDRFSAERLKGVDSTLKIQPAKLEDSAVYLCASSLIAGTTGELFFGEGSRLTVL.

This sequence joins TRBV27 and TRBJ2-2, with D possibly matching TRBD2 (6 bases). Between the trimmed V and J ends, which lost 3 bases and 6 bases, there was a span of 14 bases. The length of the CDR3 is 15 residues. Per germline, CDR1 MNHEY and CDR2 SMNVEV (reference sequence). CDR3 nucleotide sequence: TGTGCCAGCAGTTTCGGCCAACCGGGAGCCGGGGAGCTGTTTTTT. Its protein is CASSFGQPGAGELFF.

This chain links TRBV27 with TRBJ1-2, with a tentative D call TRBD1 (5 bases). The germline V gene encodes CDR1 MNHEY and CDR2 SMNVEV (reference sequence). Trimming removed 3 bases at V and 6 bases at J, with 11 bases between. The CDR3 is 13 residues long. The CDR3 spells CASSFQGLDGYTF. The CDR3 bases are TGTGCCAGCAGTTTCCAGGGCTTGGATGGCTACACCTTC.

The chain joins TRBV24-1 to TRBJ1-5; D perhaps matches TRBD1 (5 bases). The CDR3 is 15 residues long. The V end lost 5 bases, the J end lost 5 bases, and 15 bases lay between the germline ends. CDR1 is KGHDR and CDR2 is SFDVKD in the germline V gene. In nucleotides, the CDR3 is TGTGCCACCAGTGCGACGGGGCGTATTGATCAGCCCCAGCATTTT. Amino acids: CATSATGRIDQPQHF.

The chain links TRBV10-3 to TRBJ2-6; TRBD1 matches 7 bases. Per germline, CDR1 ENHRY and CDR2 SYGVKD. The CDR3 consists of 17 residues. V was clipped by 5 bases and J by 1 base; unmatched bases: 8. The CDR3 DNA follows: TGTGCCATCAGTAGACAGGGAAGGGGATCTGGGGCCAACGTCCTGACTTTC. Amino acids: CAISRQGRGSGANVLTF.

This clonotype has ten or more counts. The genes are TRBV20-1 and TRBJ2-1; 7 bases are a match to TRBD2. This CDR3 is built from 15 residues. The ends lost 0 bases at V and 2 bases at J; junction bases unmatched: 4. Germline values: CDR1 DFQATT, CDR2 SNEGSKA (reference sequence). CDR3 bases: TGCAGTGCTAGAGATCCAGCGGGGCCCTACAATGAGCAGTTCTTC. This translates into CSARDPAGPYNEQFF.

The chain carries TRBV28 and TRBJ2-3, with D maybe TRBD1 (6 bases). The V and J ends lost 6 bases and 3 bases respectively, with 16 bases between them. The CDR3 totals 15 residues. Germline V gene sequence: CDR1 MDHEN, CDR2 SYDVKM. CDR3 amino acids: CASSSTGWRTDTQYF. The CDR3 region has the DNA TGTGCCAGCAGCTCAACAGGGTGGAGGACAGATACGCAGTATTTT.

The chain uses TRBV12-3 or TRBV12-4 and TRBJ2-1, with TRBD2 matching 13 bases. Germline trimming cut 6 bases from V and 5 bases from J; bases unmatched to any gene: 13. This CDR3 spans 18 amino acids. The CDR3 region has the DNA TGTGCCAGCAGCCCGAAGAGGGGAGGGACTAGCGGGGACAATGAGCAGTTCTTC. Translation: CASSPKRGGTSGDNEQFF.

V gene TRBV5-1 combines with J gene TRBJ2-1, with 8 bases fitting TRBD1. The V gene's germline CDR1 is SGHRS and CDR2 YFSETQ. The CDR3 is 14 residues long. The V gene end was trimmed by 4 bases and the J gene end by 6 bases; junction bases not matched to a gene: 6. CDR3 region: CASSENTGGNEQFF. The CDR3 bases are TGCGCCAGCAGCGAAAACACAGGGGGCAATGAGCAGTTCTTC.